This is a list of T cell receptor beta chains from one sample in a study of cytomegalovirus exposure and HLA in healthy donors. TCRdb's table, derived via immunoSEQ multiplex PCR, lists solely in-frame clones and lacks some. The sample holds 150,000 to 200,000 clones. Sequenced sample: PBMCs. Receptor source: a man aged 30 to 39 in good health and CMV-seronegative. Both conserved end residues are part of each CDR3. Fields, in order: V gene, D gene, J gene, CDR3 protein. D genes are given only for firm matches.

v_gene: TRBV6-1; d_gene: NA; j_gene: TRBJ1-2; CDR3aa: CASRPGTNYGYTF
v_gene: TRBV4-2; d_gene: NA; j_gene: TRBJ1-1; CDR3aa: CASSQDGPEKAFF
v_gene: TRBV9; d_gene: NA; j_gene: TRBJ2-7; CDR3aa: CASSVIGASYEQYF
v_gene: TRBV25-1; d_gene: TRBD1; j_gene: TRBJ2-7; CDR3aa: CASSEWGQGFYEQYF
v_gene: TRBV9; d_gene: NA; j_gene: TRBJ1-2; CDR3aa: CASSDNRANYGYTF
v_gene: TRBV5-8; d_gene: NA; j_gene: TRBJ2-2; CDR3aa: CASSLGQNTGELFF
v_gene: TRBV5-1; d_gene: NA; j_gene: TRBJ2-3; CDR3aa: CASSLGDTADTQYF
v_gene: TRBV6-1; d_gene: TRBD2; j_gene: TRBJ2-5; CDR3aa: CASSEFGTSVQETQYF
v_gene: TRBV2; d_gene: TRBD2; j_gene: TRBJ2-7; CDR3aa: CASRLGLAGSFQYF
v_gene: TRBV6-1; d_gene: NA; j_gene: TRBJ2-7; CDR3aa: CASSENGSGSEQYF
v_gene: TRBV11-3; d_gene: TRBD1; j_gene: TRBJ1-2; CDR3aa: CASSPPGQGIYGYTF
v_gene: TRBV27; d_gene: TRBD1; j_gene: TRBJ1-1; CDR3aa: CASSTRQGANRPFF
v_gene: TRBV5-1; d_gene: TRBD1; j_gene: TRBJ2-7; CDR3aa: CASKTGASYEQYF
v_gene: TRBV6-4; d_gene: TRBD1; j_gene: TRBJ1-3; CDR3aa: CASSAMQDRGVGNTIYF
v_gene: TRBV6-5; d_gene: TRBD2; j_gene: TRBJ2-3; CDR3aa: CASSLAGADTQYF
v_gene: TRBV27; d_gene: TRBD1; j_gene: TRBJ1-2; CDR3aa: CASRTGTGGNYGYTF
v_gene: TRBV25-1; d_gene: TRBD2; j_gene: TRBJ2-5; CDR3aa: CASIRPMGLREEIQYF
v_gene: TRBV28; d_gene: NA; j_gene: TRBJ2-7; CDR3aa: CASRNPPRPEQYF
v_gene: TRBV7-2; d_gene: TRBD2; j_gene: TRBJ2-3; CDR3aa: CASSPLAGGYTDTQYF
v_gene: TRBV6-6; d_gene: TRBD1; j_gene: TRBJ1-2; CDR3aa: CASSPRQGSSGYTF
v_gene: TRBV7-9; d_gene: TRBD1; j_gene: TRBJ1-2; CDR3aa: CASSPTTGQGASGYTF
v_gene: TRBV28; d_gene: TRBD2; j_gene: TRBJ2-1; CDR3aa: CASTLAGGRGNEQFF
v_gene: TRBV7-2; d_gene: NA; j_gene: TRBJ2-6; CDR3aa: CASRSWTAQLSGANVLTF
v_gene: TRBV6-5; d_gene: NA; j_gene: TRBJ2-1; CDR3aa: CASSYEPTGDEQFF
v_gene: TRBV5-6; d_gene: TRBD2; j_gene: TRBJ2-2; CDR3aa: CASSLELAGHTGELFF
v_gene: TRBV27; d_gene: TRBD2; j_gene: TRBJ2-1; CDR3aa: CASTRGVEQFF
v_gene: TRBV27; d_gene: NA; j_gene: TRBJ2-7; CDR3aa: CASSSAGSYEQYF
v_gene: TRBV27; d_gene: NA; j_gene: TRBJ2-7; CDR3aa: CASSPRTTSYEQYF
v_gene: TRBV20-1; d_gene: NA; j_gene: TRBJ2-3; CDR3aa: CRTSTDTQYF
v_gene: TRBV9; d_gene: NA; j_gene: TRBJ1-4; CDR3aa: CASSVEGSGATNEKLFF
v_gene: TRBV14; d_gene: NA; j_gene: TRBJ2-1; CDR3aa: CASSRRETGYNEQFF
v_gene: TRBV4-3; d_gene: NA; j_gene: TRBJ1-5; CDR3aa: CASSQDSQGGQPQHF
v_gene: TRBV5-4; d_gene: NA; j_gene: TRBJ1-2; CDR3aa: CASSLGALTDNYGYTF
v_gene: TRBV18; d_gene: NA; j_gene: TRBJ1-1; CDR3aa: CASSQGNTEAFF
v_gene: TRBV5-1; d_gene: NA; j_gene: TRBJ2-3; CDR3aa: CASSQGVAGTDTQYF
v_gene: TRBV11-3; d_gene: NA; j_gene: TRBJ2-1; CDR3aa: CASSLEIGSNEQFF
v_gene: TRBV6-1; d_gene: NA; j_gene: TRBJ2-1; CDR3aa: CASSVDRSTYNEQFF
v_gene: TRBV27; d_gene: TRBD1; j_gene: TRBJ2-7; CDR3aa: CASSLWGRGQSYEQYF
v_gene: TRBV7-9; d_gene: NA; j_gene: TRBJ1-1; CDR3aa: CASSHGGIAEAFF
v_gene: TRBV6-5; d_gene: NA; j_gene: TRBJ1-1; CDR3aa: CASSQGDTEAFF
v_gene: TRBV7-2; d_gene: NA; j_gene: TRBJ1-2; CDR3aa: CASSPRQALGYTF
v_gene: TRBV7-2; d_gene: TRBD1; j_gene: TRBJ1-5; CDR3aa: CASSLGQSHQPQHF
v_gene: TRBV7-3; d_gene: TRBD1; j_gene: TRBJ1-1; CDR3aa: CASSTTGADTEAFF
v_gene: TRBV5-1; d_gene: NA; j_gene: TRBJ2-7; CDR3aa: CASRWGPSYEQYF
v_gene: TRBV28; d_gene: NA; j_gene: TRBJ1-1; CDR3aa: CASSLPGHKNTEAFF
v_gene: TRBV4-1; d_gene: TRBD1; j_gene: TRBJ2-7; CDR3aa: CASSQDRTGREQYF
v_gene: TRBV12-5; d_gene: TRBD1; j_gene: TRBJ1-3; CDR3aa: CASGQGDRAAGNTIYF
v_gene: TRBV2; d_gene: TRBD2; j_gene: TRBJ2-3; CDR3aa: CASSAGTSGSPDTQYF
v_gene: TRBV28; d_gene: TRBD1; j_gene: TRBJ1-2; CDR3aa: CASSRPQGGGGYTF
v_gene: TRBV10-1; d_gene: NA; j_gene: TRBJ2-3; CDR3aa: CASSARQADTQYF
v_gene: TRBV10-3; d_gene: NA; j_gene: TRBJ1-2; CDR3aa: CAISEQSYGYTF
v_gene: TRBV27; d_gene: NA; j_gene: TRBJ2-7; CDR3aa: CASGTYEQYF
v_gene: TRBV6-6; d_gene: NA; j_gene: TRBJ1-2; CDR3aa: CASRPQGLNYGYTF
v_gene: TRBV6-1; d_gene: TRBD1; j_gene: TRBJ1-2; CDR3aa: CASSATGGYGYTF
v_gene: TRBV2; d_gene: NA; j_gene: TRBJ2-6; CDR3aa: CASSQLSGANVLTF